Below, one T cell receptor beta chain is given with its context. The antigen is undetermined. This CDR3 is built from 18 residues. Trimming took 0 bases from V and 1 from J; bases not matched to a gene: 8. Germline V gives CDR1 LGHNA, CDR2 YNFKEQ. In the sorted-subset replicate PCRs, approximately 200 ng DNA, 25,000 to 30,000 T cell genomes, was used. Data came from immunoSEQ multiplex PCR; TCRdb stores just in-frame clones and leaves some out. The table records about 180,000 clones, around 93% of them present only once. This entry is derived from a study of shared clonotypes between healthy human individuals. Findings of the study overall: Lower generation probabilities were found for non-shared clonotypes than for those shared by all four donors. Despite large depth, sorted-subset datasets appeared incompletely sequenced.

J is TRBJ2-5 and V is TRBV4-2; 10 bases are a match to TRBD2. This clonotype was obtained from a woman in her twenties or thirties in good health. The sequenced sample consisted of naive CD4+ T cells sorted from blood. Noted subset: CD45RA+ positively selected. The CDR3 loop reads CASSQDPLGTSAQETQYF. The CDR3 nucleotides are TGTGCCAGCAGCCAAGATCCTCTCGGGACTAGCGCCCAAGAGACCCAGTACTTC.